There are many counts of the clone carrying this T cell receptor beta chain. Amplified TCR beta CDR3 regions came from RNA transcripts. With the HTBI primer set, the TCR CDR3 went through a first round of RT-PCR. TCRdb redid the calling of the multiplex PCR reads with MiXCR, one entry per CDR3 protein. In the table there are some 550,000 distinct CDR3 sequences, roughly 20% of which are singletons. CDR3 length: 13 amino acids. Trimming stripped 5 bases from V and 5 bases from J, with 12 bases between. This sample holds PBMCs from roughly 10 ml fresh peripheral blood. The data were taken from a study of T cells in Graves' hyperthyroidism and ophthalmopathy. The overall study: Upon initial diagnosis and before any treatment, peripheral blood was collected.

The chain joins TRBV12-3 or TRBV12-4 to TRBJ1-1; no clear D gene. The sample taken for sequencing was blood. The receptor comes from a man aged 18 to 30 with Graves' hyperthyroidism. The CDR3 reads CASSRARGTEAFF. The CDR3 coding sequence is TGTGCCAGCAGTCGGGCCCGGGGAACTGAAGCTTTCTTT.